The rows below give T cell receptor beta chains drawn from one sample of a study of cytomegalovirus exposure and HLA in healthy donors. The protocol was immunoSEQ multiplex PCR, while the TCRdb copy is restricted to in-frame clones and leaves out a portion. The sample lists 50,000 to 65,000 clones, over 60% seen once, with around 27% in the top ten. Sequenced sample: PBMCs. These TCRs come from a man aged 50-60 years in good health and CMV-seropositive. Each CDR3 is given with its conserved first and last residue. D genes are given only for firm matches. Clone size is stated in some rows and not others, as once, few, many or a class when expanded.

TRBV27	TRBD2	TRBJ2-7	.	TGTGCCAGCAGTCGCCTTGGGGGACTAGCGATGACCTACGAGCAGTACTTC	CASSRLGGLAMTYEQYF
TRBV29-1	.	TRBJ1-2	.	TGCAGCGTACACCGACAAAACTATGGCTACACCTTC	CSVHRQNYGYTF
TRBV9	.	TRBJ2-1	.	TGTGCCAGCAGCGTAGCTACGGGGGACTCGGGACACAATGAGCAGTTCTTC	CASSVATGDSGHNEQFF
TRBV7-9	.	TRBJ1-4	.	TGTGCCAGCATCGAACCTGGGGCACCAAATGAAAAACTGTTTTTT	CASIEPGAPNEKLFF
TRBV14	TRBD2	TRBJ2-1	.	TGTGCCAGCAGCCAAGATATGACTAGCGGGAGAATGAATGAGCAGTTCTTC	CASSQDMTSGRMNEQFF
TRBV2	TRBD1	TRBJ1-5	.	TGTGCCAGCAGTCGACAGGGGGCTTATCAGCCCCAGCATTTT	CASSRQGAYQPQHF
TRBV4-2	.	TRBJ1-2	few	TGTGCCAGCAGCCAAGTGCCAGGGGTGTCGACCTCCTCTAACTATGGCTACACCTTC	CASSQVPGVSTSSNYGYTF
TRBV9	.	TRBJ1-1	.	TGTGCCAGCAGCGTAGATGGCAGGCTGAACACTGAAGCTTTCTTT	CASSVDGRLNTEAFF
TRBV6-4	TRBD1	TRBJ2-5	few	TGTGCCAGCAGTGACCCGGACAGGGGTAAGGGAGAGACCCAGTACTTC	CASSDPDRGKGETQYF
TRBV6-5	TRBD1	TRBJ1-1	few	TGTGCCAGCAGGGGCAGGACAGGGGGAACTGAAGCTTTCTTT	CASRGRTGGTEAFF
TRBV27	TRBD1	TRBJ1-2	.	TGTGCCAGCTCCGGGACAGGGCTGAATCTCTATGGCTACACCTTC	CASSGTGLNLYGYTF
TRBV11-2	.	TRBJ2-7	.	TGTGCCAGCAGCCCCCCTGGGGGGACCTACGAGCAGTACTTC	CASSPPGGTYEQYF
TRBV29-1	.	TRBJ2-5	.	TGCAGCGTTGAATCGTACGGGGGTAGAGAGACCCAGTACTTC	CSVESYGGRETQYF